The rows below give T cell receptor beta chains drawn from one sample of a study of beta chain features in type 1 diabetes. The repertoire was sequenced with immunoSEQ multiplex PCR; TCRdb's copy has only in-frame clones and lacks some. The sample contains around 310,000 clones, 13% of which appear only once. The sequenced sample consisted of naive CD4+ T cells from blood. All receptors come from a woman younger than 30 with type 1 diabetes. Each CDR3 is given with its conserved first and last residue.

TRBV5-1 CASSLAPGTRLNEQFF
TRBV5-1 CASSMTSGRTDTQYF
TRBV10-3 CAISESGDWHIEQFF
TRBV20-1 CSASSTGQFF
TRBV5-4 CASSWEHRGRGNEQFF
TRBV6-5 CASRRGLAGYNEQFF
TRBV27 CASSHSGTARQETQYF
TRBV27 CASSLFGGRFYNEQFF
TRBV5-1 CASSSGLAGGPSSGANVLTF
TRBV30 CAWSRNEQFF
TRBV5-1 CASSPMVTSLKETQYF
TRBV7-2 CASSLVGSYSGNTIYF
TRBV29-1 CSAGQGERYEQYF
TRBV28 CASSHDRPYGYTF
TRBV9 CASSVGASGNYNEQFF
TRBV5-1 CASSWPGLAGVGEQFF
TRBV28 CASSLSRDGYTF
TRBV28 CASSSADIGEKLFF
TRBV5-1 CASRPPFSEVQETQYF
TRBV4-1 CASSQGEGIRNQPQHF
TRBV28 CASSWAQGPYGYTF
TRBV7-9 CAGRDGHASGANVLTF
TRBV7-9 CASSLMGTNTGELFF
TRBV19 CASSIGQGAGTGELFF
TRBV6-5 CASSYQLAEFF
TRBV30 CAWSVRGNEQFF
TRBV18 CASSPRTGTRNEQFF
TRBV27 CASSSRGQGYNQPQHF
TRBV4-3 CASSPGLALRNEQFF
TRBV7-3 CASSLTTAVGTDTQYF